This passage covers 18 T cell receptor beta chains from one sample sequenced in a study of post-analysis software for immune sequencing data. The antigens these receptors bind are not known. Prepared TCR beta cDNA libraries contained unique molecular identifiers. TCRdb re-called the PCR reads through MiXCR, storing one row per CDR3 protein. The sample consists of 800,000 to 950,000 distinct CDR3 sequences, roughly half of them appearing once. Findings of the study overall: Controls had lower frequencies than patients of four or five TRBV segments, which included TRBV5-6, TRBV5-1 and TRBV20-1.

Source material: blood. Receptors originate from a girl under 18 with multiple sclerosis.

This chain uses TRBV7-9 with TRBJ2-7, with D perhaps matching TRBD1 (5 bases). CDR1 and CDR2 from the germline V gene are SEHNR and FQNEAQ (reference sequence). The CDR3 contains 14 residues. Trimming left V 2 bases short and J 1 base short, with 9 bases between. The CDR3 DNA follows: TGTGCCAGCAGCTTACAACAGGATTCCTACGAGCAGTACTTC. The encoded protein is CASSLQQDSYEQYF. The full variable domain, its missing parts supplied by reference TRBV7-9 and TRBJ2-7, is DTGVSQNPRHKITKRGQNVTFRCDPISEHNRLYWYRQTLGQGPEFLTYFQNEAQLEKSRLLSDRFSAERPKGSFSTLEIQRTEQGDSAMYLCASSLQQDSYEQYFGPGTRLTVT.

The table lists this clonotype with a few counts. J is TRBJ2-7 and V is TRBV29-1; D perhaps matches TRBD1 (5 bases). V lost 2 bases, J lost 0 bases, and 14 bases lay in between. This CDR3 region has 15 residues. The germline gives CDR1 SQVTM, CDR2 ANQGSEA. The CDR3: CSVEFVDKSSYEQYF. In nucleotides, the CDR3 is TGCAGCGTTGAATTCGTGGACAAGAGCTCCTACGAGCAGTACTTC.

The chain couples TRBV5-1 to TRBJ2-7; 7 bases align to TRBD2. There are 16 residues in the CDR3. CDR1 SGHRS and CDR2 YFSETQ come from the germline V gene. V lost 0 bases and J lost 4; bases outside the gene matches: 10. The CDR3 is CASSLADSGTTYEQYF. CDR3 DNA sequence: TGCGCCAGCAGCTTGGCAGATTCCGGGACTACGTACGAGCAGTACTTC.

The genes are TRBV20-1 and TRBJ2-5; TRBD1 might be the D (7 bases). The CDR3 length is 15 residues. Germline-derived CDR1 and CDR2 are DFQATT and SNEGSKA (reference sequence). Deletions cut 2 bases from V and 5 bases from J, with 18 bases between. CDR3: CSARKPRGAAETQYF. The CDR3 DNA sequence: TGCAGTGCTAGAAAGCCCAGGGGGGCCGCGGAGACCCAGTACTTC.

CDR3 DNA sequence: TGTGCCAGCAGTAGATCACAGGGGTATGGCTACACCTTC. Amino acids: CASSRSQGYGYTF. The V call is TRBV6-6, the J call TRBJ1-2; 7 nucleotides match TRBD1. V gave up 5 bases and J gave up 5 bases; unmatched junction bases: 5. CDR1 MNHNY and CDR2 SVGAGI come from the germline V gene (reference sequence). The CDR3 sequence is 13 residues long.

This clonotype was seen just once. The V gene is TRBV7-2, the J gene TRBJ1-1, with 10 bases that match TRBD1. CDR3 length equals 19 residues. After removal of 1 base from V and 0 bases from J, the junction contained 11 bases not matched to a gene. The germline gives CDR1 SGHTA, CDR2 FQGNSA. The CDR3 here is CASSLVPSRTGGLNTEAFF. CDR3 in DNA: TGTGCCAGCAGCTTAGTTCCATCGCGGACAGGGGGGTTGAACACTGAAGCTTTCTTT.

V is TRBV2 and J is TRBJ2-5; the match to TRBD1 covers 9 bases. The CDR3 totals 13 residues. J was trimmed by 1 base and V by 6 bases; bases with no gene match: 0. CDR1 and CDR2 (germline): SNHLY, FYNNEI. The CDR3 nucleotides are TGTGCCAGCAGGGGACAGGGCCAAGAGACCCAGTACTTC. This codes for CASRGQGQETQYF.

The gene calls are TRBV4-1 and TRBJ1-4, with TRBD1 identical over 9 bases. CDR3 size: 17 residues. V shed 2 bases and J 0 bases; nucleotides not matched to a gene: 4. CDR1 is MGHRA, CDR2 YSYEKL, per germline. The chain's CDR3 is CASSQYGTGTTNEKLFF. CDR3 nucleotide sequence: TGCGCCAGCAGCCAATACGGGACAGGGACAACTAATGAAAAACTGTTTTTT.

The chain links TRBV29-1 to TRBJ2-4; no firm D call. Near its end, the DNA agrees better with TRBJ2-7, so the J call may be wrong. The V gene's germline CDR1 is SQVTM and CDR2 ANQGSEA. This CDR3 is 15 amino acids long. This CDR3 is CSVGLALGHSYEQYF. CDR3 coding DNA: TGCAGCGTTGGCTTGGCCCTTGGCCATTCCTACGAGCAGTACTTC.

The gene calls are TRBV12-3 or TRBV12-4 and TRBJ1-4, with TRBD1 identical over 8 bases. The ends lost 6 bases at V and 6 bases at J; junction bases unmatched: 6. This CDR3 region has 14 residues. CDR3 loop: CASSVGQVDEKLFF. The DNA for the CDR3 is TGTGCCAGCAGCGTGGGACAGGTAGATGAAAAACTGTTTTTT.

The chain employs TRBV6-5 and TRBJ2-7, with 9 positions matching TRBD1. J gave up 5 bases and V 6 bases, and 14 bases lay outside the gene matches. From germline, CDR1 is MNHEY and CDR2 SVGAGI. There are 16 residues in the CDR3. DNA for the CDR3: TGTGCCAGCAGACAGCTTTCCGGGACAGGGACCCACGAGCAGTACTTC. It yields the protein CASRQLSGTGTHEQYF.

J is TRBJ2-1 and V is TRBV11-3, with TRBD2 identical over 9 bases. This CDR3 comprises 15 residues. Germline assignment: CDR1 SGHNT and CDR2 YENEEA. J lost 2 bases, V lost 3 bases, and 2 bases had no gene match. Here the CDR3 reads CASSFAGGTYNEQFF. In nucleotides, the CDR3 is TGTGCCAGCAGCTTCGCGGGGGGGACCTACAATGAGCAGTTCTTC.

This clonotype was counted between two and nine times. The CDR3 loop reads CASSLFVPSGVNSSSYNEQFF. CDR3 sequence (DNA): TGTGCCAGCAGCTTATTCGTCCCTAGCGGGGTCAACAGCAGCTCCTACAATGAGCAGTTCTTC. J is TRBJ2-1 and V is TRBV7-3; 9 nucleotides line up with TRBD2. This CDR3 is built from 21 residues. V dropped 2 bases and J dropped 0; count of bases not matched to a gene: 17. The germline gives CDR1 SGHTA, CDR2 FQGTGA.

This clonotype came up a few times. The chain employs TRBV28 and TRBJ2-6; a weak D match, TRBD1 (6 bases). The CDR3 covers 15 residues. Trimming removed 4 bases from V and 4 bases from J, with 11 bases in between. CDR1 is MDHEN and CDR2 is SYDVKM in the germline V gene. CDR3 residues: CASSSRGEGANVLTF. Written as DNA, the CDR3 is TGTGCCAGCAGTTCCAGGGGAGAAGGGGCCAACGTCCTGACTTTC.

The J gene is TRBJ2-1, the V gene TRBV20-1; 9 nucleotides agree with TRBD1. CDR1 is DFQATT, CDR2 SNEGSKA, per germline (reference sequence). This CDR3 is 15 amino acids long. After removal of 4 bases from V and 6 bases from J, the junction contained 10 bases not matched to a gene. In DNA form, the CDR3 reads TGCAGTGCTATAATCGGGACAGGGTGGGGCAATGAGCAGTTCTTC. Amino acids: CSAIIGTGWGNEQFF.

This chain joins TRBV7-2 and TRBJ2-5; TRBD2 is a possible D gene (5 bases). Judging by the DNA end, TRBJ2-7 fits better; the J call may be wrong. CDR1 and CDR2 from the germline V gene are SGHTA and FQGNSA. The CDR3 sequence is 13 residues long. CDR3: CASSLVREGEQYF. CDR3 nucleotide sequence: TGTGCCAGCAGCTTGGTCCGGGAAGGCGAGCAGTACTTC.

The CDR3, as DNA: TGTGCCAGCAGTTGCGGGGGTACGGACAATGAGCAGTTCTTC. Protein sequence: CASSCGGTDNEQFF. The V gene is TRBV2, the J gene TRBJ2-1; TRBD2 agrees at 7 bases. This CDR3 is built from 14 residues. Trimming at V came to 5 bases and at J to 5 bases, leaving 6 bases not matched to a gene. Per germline, CDR1 SNHLY and CDR2 FYNNEI.

The CDR3 region is CASSPGDRPNQPQHF. The CDR3 nucleotides are TGTGCCAGCTCACCTGGGGACAGGCCTAATCAGCCCCAGCATTTT. This chain joins TRBV18 and TRBJ1-5, with 8 positions matching TRBD1. Germline trimming cut 3 bases from V and 4 bases from J; bases unmatched to any gene: 5. Germline V gene data show CDR1 as KGHSH and CDR2 as LQKENI. This CDR3 contains 15 residues.